Given below is one T cell receptor (beta chain) in context. Its target is unknown. Clones were sequenced by immunoSEQ multiplex PCR, and TCRdb holds only the in-frame ones, with some missing. The data contain roughly 2.6 million clones, more than 90% of them singletons. The CDR3 covers 16 residues. The germline V and J ends were trimmed by 0 bases and 0 bases, with 12 bases remaining between them. Germline V gene lookup returns CDR1 SGHRS and CDR2 YFSETQ. The data belong to a study of shared clonotypes between healthy human individuals. Study results and caveats: Compared with memory subsets, naive subsets generally had larger estimated richness. Rarefaction revealed incomplete sorted-subset sequencing despite large depth.

Splitting the CD4+ cells yielded a CD45RA+ naive subset and a CD45RA-negative memory subset. The chain recombines TRBV5-1 with TRBJ1-2; D is ambiguous. Sequenced material: naive CD4+ T cells sorted from blood. Subset: CD45RA+ positively selected. This clonotype was obtained from a man in his late teens or twenties in good health. CDR3 sequence reads: CASSLAPDLSNYGYTF. The CDR3 region has the DNA TGCGCCAGCAGCTTGGCGCCAGACCTTTCTAACTATGGCTACACCTTC.